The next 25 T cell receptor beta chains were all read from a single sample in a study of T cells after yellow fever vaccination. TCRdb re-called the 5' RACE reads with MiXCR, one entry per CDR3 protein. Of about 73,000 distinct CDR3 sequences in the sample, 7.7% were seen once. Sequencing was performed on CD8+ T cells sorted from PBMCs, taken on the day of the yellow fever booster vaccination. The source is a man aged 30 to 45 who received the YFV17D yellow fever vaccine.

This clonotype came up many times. The DNA of the CDR3 is TGCAGTGCTAGGGTCCCGGGACAGGGAAGGACCGGGGAGCTGTTTTTT. Protein product: CSARVPGQGRTGELFF. The chain uses TRBV20-1 and TRBJ2-2; 9 bases map to TRBD1. CDR1 and CDR2 (germline): DFQATT, SNEGSKA (reference sequence). With 3 bases clipped from V and 5 bases from J, the junction kept 10 bases outside the gene matches. This CDR3 is built from 16 residues.

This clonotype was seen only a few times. CDR3 in amino acids: CASNTGQGVGNNQPQHF. CDR3 DNA: TGCGCCAGCAACACTGGACAGGGGGTCGGGAACAATCAGCCCCAGCATTTT. V and J are TRBV4-3 and TRBJ1-5; 10 bases align to TRBD1. The CDR3 runs to 17 residues. Unmatched junction bases numbered 12, after V lost 7 bases and J lost 3 bases. Germline values: CDR1 LGHNA, CDR2 YSLEER.

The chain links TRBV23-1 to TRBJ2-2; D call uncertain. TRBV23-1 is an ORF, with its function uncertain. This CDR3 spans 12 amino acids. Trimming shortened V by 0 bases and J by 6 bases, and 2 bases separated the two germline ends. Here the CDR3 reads CASSQSAGELFF. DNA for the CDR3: TGCGCCAGCAGTCAATCAGCCGGGGAGCTGTTTTTT.

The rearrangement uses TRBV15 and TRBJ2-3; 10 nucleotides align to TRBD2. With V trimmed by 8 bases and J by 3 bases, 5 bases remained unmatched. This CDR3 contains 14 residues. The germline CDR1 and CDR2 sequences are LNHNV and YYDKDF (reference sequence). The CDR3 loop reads CATQAGGRTDTQYF. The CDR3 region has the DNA TGTGCCACCCAAGCGGGAGGGCGGACAGATACGCAGTATTTT.

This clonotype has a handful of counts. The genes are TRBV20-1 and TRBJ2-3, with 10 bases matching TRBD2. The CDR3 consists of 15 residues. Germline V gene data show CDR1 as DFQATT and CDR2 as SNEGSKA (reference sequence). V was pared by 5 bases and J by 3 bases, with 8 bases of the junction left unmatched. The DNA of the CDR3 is TGCAGTGCTCAGCTAGCGGGAGTGGGTACAGATACGCAGTATTTT. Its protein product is CSAQLAGVGTDTQYF.

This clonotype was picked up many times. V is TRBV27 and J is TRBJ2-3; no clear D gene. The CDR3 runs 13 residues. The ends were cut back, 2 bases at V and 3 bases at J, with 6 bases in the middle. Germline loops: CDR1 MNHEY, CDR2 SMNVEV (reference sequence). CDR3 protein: CASSLAITDTQYF. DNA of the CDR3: TGTGCCAGCAGTTTAGCGATAACAGATACGCAGTATTTT.

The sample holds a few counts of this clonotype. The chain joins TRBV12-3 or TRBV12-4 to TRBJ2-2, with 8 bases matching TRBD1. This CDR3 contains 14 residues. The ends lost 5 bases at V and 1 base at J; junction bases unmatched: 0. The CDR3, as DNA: TGTGCCAGCAGTGGACAGGGGAACACCGGGGAGCTGTTTTTT. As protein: CASSGQGNTGELFF.

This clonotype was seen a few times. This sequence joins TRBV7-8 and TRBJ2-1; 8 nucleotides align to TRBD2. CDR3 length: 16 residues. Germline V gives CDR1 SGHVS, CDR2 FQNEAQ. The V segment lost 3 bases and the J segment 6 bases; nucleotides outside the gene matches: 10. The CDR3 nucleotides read TGTGCCAGCAGCTTGGTCTCGACGGGAGGGACCAATGAGCAGTTCTTC. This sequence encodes CASSLVSTGGTNEQFF.

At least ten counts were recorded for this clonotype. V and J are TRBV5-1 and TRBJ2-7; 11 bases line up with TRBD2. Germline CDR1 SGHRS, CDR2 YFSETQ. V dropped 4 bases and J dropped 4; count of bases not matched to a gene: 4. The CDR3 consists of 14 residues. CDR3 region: CASSLTSGSYEQYF. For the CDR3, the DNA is TGCGCCAGCAGCCTTACTAGCGGGAGTTACGAGCAGTACTTC.

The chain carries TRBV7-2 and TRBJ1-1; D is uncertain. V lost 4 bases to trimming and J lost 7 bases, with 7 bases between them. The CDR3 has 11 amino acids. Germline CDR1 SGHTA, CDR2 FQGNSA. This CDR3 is CASSYLREAFF. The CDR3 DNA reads TGTGCCAGCAGCTACCTGCGTGAAGCTTTCTTT.

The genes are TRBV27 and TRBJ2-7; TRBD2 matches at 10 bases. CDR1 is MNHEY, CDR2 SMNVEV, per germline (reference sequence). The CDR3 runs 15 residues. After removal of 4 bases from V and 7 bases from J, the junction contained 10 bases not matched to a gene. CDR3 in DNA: TGTGCCAGCAGTTCTGTTCCTAGCGGGAGTCGGGAGCAGTACTTC. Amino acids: CASSSVPSGSREQYF.

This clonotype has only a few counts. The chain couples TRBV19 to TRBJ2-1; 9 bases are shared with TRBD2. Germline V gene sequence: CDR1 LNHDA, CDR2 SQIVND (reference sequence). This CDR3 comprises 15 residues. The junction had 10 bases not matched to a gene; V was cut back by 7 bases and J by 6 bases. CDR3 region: CASTVYAGGPNEQFF. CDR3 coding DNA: TGTGCCAGTACCGTCTATGCGGGAGGGCCCAATGAGCAGTTCTTC.

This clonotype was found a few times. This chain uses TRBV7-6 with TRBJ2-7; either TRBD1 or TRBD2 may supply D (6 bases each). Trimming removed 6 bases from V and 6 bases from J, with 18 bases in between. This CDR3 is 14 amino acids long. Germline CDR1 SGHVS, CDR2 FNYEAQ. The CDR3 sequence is CASSPEGGGSEQYF. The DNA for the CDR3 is TGTGCCAGCAGTCCAGAAGGGGGAGGTTCCGAGCAGTACTTC.

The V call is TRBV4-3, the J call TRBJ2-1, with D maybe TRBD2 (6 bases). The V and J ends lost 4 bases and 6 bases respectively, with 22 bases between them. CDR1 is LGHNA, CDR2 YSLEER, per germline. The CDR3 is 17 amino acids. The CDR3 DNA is TGCGCCAGCAGCCTCGAGGAGGGTTCTCTGTCACTCAATGAGCAGTTCTTC. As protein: CASSLEEGSLSLNEQFF.

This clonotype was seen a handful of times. CDR3: CATSDYPRDEQFF. In DNA, the CDR3 is TGTGCCACCAGTGATTACCCCCGGGACGAGCAGTTCTTC. This chain links TRBV24-1 with TRBJ2-1; possibly TRBD1 or TRBD2 for D (5 bases each). From germline, CDR1 is KGHDR and CDR2 SFDVKD. Trimming removed 2 bases at V and 10 bases at J, with 11 bases between. CDR3 length: 13 amino acids.

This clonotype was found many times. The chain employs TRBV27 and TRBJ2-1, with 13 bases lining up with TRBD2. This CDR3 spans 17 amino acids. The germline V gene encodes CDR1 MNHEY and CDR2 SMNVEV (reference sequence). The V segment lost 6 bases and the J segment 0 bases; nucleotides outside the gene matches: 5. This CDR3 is CASSGLAGVLSYNEQFF. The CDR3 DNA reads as TGTGCCAGCAGCGGACTAGCGGGAGTACTCTCCTACAATGAGCAGTTCTTC.

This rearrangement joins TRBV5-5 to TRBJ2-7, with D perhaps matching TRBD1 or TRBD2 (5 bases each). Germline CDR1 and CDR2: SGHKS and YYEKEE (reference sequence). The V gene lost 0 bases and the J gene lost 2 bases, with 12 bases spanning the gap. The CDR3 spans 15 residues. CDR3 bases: TGTGCCAGCAGCTTGGCTACGGGACCCGCCTACGAGCAGTACTTC. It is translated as CASSLATGPAYEQYF.

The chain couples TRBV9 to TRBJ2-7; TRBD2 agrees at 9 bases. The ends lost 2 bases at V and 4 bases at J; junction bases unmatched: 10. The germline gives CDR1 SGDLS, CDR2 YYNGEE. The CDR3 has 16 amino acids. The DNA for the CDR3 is TGTGCCAGCAGCGTCTTAGCGGGAGCTGGAATGTACGAGCAGTACTTC. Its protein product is CASSVLAGAGMYEQYF.

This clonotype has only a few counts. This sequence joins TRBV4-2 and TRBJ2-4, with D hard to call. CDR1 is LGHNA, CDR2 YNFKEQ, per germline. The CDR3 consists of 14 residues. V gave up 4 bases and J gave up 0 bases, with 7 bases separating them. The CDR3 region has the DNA TGTGCCAGCAGCCCAGGCGTAGCCAAAAACATTCAGTACTTC. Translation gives CASSPGVAKNIQYF.

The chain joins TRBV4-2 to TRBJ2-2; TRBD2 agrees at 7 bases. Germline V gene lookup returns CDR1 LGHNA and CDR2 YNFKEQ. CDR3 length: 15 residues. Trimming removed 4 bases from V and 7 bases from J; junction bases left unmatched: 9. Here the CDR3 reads CASSPRDYAGGELFF. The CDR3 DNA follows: TGTGCCAGCAGCCCCCGGGACTACGCAGGCGGGGAGCTGTTTTTT.

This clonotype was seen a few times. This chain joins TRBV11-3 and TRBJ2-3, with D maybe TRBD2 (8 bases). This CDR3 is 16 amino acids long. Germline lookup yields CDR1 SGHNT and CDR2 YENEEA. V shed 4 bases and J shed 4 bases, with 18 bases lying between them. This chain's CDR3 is CASSSRGGLVPDTQYF. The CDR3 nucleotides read TGTGCCAGCAGCTCCAGGGGGGGACTAGTCCCAGATACGCAGTATTTT.

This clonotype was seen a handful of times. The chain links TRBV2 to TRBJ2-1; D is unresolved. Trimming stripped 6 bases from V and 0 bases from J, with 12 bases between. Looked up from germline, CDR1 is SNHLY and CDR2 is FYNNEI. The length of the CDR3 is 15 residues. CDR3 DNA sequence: TGTGCCAGCAGGTCCAGAGGCGGCTCCTACAATGAGCAGTTCTTC. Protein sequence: CASRSRGGSYNEQFF.

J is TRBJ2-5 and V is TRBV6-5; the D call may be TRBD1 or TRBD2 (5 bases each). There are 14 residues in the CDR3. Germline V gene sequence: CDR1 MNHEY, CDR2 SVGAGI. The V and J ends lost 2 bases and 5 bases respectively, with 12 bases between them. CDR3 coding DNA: TGTGCCAGCAGTTACGGGCAGGGACGGGAGACCCAGTACTTC. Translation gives CASSYGQGRETQYF.

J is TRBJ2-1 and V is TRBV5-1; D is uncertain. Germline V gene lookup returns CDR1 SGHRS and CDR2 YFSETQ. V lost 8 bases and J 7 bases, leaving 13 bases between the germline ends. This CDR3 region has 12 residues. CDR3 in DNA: TGCGCCAGTTTTGATCGGTCAAATGAGCAGTTCTTC. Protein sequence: CASFDRSNEQFF.

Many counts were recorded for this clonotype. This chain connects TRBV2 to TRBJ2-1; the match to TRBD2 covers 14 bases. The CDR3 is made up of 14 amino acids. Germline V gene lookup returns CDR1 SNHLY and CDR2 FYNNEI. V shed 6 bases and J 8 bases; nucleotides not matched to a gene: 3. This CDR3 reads CASRVTSGRDEQFF. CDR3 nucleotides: TGTGCCAGCAGAGTGACTAGCGGGAGGGATGAGCAGTTCTTC.